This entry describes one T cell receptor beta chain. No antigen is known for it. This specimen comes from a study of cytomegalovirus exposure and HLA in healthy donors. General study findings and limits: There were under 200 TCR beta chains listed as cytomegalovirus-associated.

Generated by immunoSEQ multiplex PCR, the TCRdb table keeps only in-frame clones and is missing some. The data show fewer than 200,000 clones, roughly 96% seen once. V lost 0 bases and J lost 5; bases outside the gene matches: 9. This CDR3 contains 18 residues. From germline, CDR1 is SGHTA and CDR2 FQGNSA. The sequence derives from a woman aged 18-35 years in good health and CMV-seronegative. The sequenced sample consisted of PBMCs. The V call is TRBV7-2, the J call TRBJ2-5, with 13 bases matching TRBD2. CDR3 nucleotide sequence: TGTGCCAGCAGCTTAGCGGGTGTGGGACTAGCGGGGATGGAGACCCAGTACTTC. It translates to CASSLAGVGLAGMETQYF.